The entry that follows covers one TCR beta chain sequence. Its recognized antigen is unknown. Base-call qualities are not available, and no considerably larger clone is one nucleotide away. This sample is drawn from a study of T cell responses to AZD1222 COVID-19 vaccine (dated by TCRdb to the early 2020s). About the investigation overall: Because spike-specific TCR depth and breadth did not differ between the two schedules, AZD1222 recipients who got a second dose at roughly 4 weeks were pooled with those who got a second dose at roughly 12 weeks. A total of approximately 250 trial participants underwent TCR sequencing, of whom about 200 had received two doses of AZD1222 and around 26 had received two doses of the MenACWY control vaccine. Trial participants were enrolled by age into subgroups of 18-55, 56-69 and 70-plus years, and around 150, 29 and 61 TCR-sequenced participants, respectively, were included in these subgroups. Broader findings and caveats from the paper: The whole spike protein was spanned by vaccine-associated CD4 TCRs, and dominant responses were seen in regions 160-218 and 743-854. Only six AZD1222 recipients were SARS-CoV-2 seropositive at baseline, limiting conclusions about previously exposed vaccinees. The 56-69-year group was small, and its depth increase did not reach significance, likely because of low power. Because no day 14 peak-response samples were available, the repertoires could be characterized only after the peak T cell response. Reportedly, close to half of the unique spike-specific TCRs recognized epitopes lying outside the regions that are mutated in the B.1.351 and B.1.1.7 variants. Most participants were white British and females outnumbered males, and the authors suggested that clonal diversity may have been underestimated. After two AZD1222 doses, spike-specific TCR breadth and depth were significantly higher than at day 0 and than in MenACWY recipients.

The CDR3 regions of human TCRbeta chains were analyzed by immunosequencing. The authors' analysis ran thus. Repertoire TCRs were matched against a reference library of SARS-CoV-2-specific TCRs generated with the MIRA antigen-specificity platform. Breadth was defined as the fraction of unique TCRs that were SARS-CoV-2-associated. Depth was defined as the fraction of total T cells that were SARS-CoV-2-associated. Using the MIRA data, each spike-specific TCR was mapped to the spike region that the TCR reacts to and placed in a CD4 or CD8 class. Log10-transformed breadth and depth values were compared by one-way ANOVA with Sidak's multiple comparisons tests. TCRdb retrieved this table from immuneACCESS and kept in-frame rearrangements only. Not all clones are present; in checked studies, unresolved V genes account for under half, and no reason is known for the remainder. The V and J calls and clone size are taken from that table; D and trimming were inferred from the DNA. The sample table records 150,000 to 200,000 clones; around 90% of these occur just once. Roughly 6% of the sample comes from the top ten.

At the junction V is shortened by 3 bases and J by 5 bases, with 10 bases in between. The CDR3 runs 13 residues from the cysteine to the phenylalanine. The entry retains the CDR3 DNA only, 39 bases that are in frame from base 1. According to the germline V gene (reference sequence), CDR1 reads GTSNPN and CDR2 reads SVGIG. The time point label, read with the paper, signifies: baseline before first vaccination. Vaccinee samples were obtained from the UK trials COV001 and COV002, which included a single-blind randomized controlled phase 2/3 trial of AZD1222 (ChAdOx1 nCoV-19) in healthy adults. Trial participant PBMC samples were collected at day 0 and day 28 after the second dose for TCRbeta chain sequencing.

The sequence joins TRBV30 to TRBJ2-2; the D segment could be TRBD1, given 6 matching bases. Sequencing used peripheral blood, obtained on day 0 of AZD1222 vaccination. This receptor was identified in an adult in good health. The sequence in DNA is TGTGCCTGGAGGGGGGCCGGGACCGGGGAGCTGTTTTTT. Its coded protein is CAWRGAGTGELFF.